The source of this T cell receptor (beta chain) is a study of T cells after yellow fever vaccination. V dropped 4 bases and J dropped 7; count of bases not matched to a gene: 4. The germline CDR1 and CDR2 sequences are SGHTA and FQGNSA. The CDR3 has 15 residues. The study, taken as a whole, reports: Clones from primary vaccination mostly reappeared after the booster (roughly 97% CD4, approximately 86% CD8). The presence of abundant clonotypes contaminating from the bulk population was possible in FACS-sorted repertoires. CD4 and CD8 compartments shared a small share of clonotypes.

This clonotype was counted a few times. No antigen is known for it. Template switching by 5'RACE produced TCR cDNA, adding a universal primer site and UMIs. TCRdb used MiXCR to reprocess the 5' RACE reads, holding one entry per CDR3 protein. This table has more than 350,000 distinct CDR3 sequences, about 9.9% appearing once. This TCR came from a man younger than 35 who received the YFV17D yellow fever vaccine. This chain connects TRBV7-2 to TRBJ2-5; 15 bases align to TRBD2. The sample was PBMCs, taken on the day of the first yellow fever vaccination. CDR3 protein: CASSWGTSGGTTQYF. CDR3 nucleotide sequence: TGTGCCAGCAGCTGGGGGACTAGCGGGGGGACGACCCAGTACTTC.